This T cell receptor beta chain was retrieved from a study of blood T cells in healthy people across ages. Background on the study: For every two T cells, template switching captured about one barcoded beta molecule.

This clonotype turned up a few times. Its antigen is still unknown. The germline gives CDR1 SGHTA, CDR2 FQGNSA. The ends lost 5 bases at V and 2 bases at J; junction bases unmatched: 6. The CDR3 is made up of 16 amino acids. Study-level points and caveats: With age, beta diversity per million T cells declined roughly linearly, significantly by roughly 40. The unknown donor CMV status may have confounded expanded clonotype changes.

A second about 6 to 12 cycle PCR used barcoded and J-beta primers. Each cDNA molecule was tagged by a template-switch adaptor with 12 random nucleotides. Via MiXCR, TCRdb re-called the 5' RACE reads, giving one row per CDR3 protein. Of approximately 770,000 distinct CDR3 sequences listed, roughly 60% are singletons. The rearrangement links TRBV7-2 to TRBJ2-5; 12 nucleotides line up with TRBD2. Sequencing was performed on blood. The clonotype originates from a man aged 30 to 45 in good health. CDR3 loop: CASSPILAGGQETQYF. DNA for the CDR3: TGTGCCAGCAGCCCCATCCTAGCGGGGGGGCAAGAGACCCAGTACTTC.